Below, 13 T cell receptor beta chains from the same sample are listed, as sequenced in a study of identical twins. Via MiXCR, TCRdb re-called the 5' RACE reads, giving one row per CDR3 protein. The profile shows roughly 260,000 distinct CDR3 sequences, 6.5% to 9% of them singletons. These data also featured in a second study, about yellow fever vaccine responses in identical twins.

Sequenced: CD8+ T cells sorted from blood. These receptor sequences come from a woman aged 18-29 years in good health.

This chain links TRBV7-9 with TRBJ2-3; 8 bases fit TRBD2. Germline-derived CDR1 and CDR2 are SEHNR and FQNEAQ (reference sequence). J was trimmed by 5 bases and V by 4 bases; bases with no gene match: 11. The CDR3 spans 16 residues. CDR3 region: CASSSHPGGRKDTQYF. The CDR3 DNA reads TGTGCCAGCAGCTCCCATCCTGGCGGGAGGAAAGATACGCAGTATTTT.

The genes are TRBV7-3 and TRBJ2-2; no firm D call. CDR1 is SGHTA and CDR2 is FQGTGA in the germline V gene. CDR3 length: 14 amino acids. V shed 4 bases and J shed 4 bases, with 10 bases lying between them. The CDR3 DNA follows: TGTGCCAGCAGCTCCTCTCTTAGCACCGGGGAGCTGTTTTTT. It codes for CASSSSLSTGELFF.

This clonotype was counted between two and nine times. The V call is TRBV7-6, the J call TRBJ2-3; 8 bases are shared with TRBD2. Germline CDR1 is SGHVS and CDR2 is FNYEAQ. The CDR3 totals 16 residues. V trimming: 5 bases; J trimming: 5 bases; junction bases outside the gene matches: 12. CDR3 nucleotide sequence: TGTGCCAGCAGCCCCGGGAGGGCGGCTAGTGGAGATACGCAGTATTTT. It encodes CASSPGRAASGDTQYF.

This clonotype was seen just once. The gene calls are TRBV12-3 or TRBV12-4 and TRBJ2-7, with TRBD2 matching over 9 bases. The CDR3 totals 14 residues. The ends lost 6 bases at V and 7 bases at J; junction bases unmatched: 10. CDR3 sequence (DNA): TGTGCCAGCAGCCAGATAGCGGGAGAGGGGGAGCAGTACTTC. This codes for CASSQIAGEGEQYF.

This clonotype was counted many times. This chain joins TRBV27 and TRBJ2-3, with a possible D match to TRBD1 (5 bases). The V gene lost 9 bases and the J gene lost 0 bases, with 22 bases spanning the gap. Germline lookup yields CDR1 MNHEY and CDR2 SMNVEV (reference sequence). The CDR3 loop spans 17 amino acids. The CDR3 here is CASSLQALGDSTDTQYF. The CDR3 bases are TGTGCCAGTTCTCTCCAGGCCCTAGGGGATAGCACAGATACGCAGTATTTT.

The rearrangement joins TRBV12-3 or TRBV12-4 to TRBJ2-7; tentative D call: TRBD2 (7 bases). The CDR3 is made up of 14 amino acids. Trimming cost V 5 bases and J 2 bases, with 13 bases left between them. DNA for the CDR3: TGTGCCAGCAGTCCGGTGGGGGGGCCCTACGAGCAGTACTTC. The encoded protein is CASSPVGGPYEQYF.

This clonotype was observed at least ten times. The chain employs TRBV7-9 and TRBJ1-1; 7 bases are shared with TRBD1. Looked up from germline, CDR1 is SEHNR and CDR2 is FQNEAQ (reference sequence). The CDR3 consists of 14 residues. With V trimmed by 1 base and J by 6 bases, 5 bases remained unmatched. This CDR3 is CASSLGQGPSEAFF. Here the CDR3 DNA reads TGTGCCAGCAGCTTAGGACAGGGTCCCTCTGAAGCTTTCTTT.

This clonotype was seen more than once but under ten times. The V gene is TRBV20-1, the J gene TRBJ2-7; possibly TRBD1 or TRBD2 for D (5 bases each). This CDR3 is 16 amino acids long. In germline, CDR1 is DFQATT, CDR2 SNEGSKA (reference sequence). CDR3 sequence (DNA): TGCTGTGCTAGAGGGACCGGGTACGATCACTCCTACGAGCAGTACGTC. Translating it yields CCARGTGYDHSYEQYV.

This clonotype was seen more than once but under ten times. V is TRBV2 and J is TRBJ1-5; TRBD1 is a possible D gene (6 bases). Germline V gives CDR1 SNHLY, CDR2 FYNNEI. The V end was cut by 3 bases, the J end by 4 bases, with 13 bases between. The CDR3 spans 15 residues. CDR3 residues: CASSDMAGVNQPQHF. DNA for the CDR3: TGTGCCAGCAGTGATATGGCAGGGGTGAATCAGCCCCAGCATTTT.

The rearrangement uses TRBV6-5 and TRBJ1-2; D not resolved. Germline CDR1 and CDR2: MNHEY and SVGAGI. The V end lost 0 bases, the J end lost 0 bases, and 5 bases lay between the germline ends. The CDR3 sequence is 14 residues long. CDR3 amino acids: CASSYSRTNYGYTF. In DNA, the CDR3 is TGTGCCAGCAGTTACTCTAGAACTAACTATGGCTACACCTTC.

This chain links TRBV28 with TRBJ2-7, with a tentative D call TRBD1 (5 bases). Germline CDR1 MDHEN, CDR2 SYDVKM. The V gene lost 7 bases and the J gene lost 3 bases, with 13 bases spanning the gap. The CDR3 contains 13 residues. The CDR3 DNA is TGTGCCAGCACCTCACGGACAAACTACGAGCAGTACTTC. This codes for CASTSRTNYEQYF. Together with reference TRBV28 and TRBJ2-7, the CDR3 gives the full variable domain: DVKVTQSSRYLVKRTGEKVFLECVQDMDHENMFWYRQDPGLGLRLIYFSYDVKMKEKGDIPEGYSVSREKKERFSLILESASTNQTSMYLCASTSRTNYEQYFGPGTRLTVT.

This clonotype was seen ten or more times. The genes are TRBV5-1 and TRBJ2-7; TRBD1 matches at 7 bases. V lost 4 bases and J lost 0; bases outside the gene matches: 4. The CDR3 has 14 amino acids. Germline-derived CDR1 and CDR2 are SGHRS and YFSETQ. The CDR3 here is CASSPGGFSYEQYF. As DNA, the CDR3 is TGCGCCAGCAGCCCAGGGGGTTTCTCCTACGAGCAGTACTTC.

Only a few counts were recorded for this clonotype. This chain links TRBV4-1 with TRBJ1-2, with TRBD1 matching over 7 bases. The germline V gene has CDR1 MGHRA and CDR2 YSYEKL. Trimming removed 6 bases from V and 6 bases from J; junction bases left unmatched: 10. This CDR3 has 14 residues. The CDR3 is CASSPRTGQNGYTF. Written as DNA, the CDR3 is TGCGCCAGCAGTCCTAGGACAGGCCAAAATGGCTACACCTTC.